Listed below are T cell receptor beta chains from one sample, sequenced in a study of blood T cells in healthy people across ages. TCRdb reanalysed the 5' RACE reads using MiXCR and keeps one entry per CDR3 protein. The table has fewer than 1,000,000 distinct CDR3 sequences, around two fifths seen once. Sample: blood. The receptors were sampled from a man between 60 and 75 years old in good health. CDR3s include the opening cysteine and the closing phenylalanine or tryptophan. The order of the fields is D gene, J gene, V gene, clone size, CDR3 DNA, CDR3 protein. A D gene is named only where the DNA matches it firmly. Rows give clone size only sometimes, using once, few, many, or a class for an expanded clone.

>-|TRBJ1-2|TRBV6-2/TRBV6-3|few
TGTGCCAGCAGTTACGGCGCAGGTCGGGAACGGCTCTATGGCTACACCTTC
CASSYGAGRERLYGYTF
>-|TRBJ1-6|TRBV6-5|-
TGTGCCAGCCTCCGACAGGTCGGTTTAGCATCGTCACCCCTCCACTTT
CASLRQVGLASSPLHF
>-|TRBJ2-1|TRBV10-3|-
TGTGCCATCAGTGAGTCGGCAGGGGAACGACCCTACAATGAGCAGTTCTTC
CAISESAGERPYNEQFF
>-|TRBJ2-1|TRBV5-1|few
TGCGCCAGCAGCTCTACTTCACCGAGCTCCTACAATGAGCAGTTCTTC
CASSSTSPSSYNEQFF
>-|TRBJ2-3|TRBV7-6|-
TGTGCCAGCAGCCCTCCAAAGGGTCGCACAGATACGCAGTATTTT
CASSPPKGRTDTQYF
>TRBD2|TRBJ2-7|TRBV5-1|-
TGCGCCAGCAGCTCCCTAGCGGAGGGCACCTACGAGCAGTACTTC
CASSSLAEGTYEQYF
>-|TRBJ2-5|TRBV27|-
TGTGCCAGCAGTTCCTACCCGCAGATTATTGAGACCCAGTACTTC
CASSSYPQIIETQYF
>TRBD1|TRBJ2-1|TRBV12-3/TRBV12-4|-
TGTGCCAGCAGTCCGGACAGGACCTACAATGAGCAGTTCTTC
CASSPDRTYNEQFF
>-|TRBJ2-6|TRBV11-2|-
TGTGCCAGCAGCTCCCCGAGGACCCTGGGTGGTGGGGCCAACGTCCTGACTTTC
CASSSPRTLGGGANVLTF
>TRBD1|TRBJ1-5|TRBV20-1|-
TGCAGTGCTGAAGACAGGGGGGATCAGCCCCAGCATTTT
CSAEDRGDQPQHF
>TRBD1|TRBJ2-7|TRBV5-1|-
TGCGCCAGCAGCTCCGGGACAGGGGGCGAGCAGTACTTC
CASSSGTGGEQYF
>TRBD1|TRBJ2-5|TRBV6-2/TRBV6-3|-
TGTGCCAGCATCGACAGGGGAAGAGAGACCCGGTACTTC
CASIDRGRETRYF
>-|TRBJ1-2|TRBV2|few
TGTGCCAGCACCGACGCGATATCGGGGGGTGGCTACACCTTC
CASTDAISGGGYTF
>TRBD1|TRBJ2-1|TRBV12-3/TRBV12-4|-
TGTGCCAGCACTATGACAGGGGGCCTGTTCTTC
CASTMTGGLFF